These T cell receptor beta chains were read from a single sample in a study of T cell responses to AZD1222 COVID-19 vaccine. Clones were read by immunoSEQ multiplex PCR, and TCRdb kept only the in-frame ones, dropping some. This sample has 130,000 or so clones, with about 90% found just once. Here the sequenced sample was peripheral blood, taken on day 0 of AZD1222 vaccination. These receptors were collected from an adult in good health. CDR3s include the opening cysteine and the closing phenylalanine or tryptophan. Each record gives: J gene, V gene, clone size, CDR3 length, D gene, CDR3 DNA, CDR3 protein. A D gene is named only where the DNA matches it firmly. Rows may omit the clone size; those that give it use once, few, many or a size class.

j_gene: TRBJ2-7; v_gene: TRBV15; abundance: few; len: 16; d_gene: TRBD2; CDR3nt: TGTGCCACCAGCAGATCCCGGGGTAGCGGGGCGGTCGAGCAGTACTTC; CDR3aa: CATSRSRGSGAVEQYF
j_gene: TRBJ1-2; v_gene: TRBV30; abundance: .; len: 14; d_gene: .; CDR3nt: TGTGCCTGGGAGAATACAGGGCTCGGCTATGGCTACACCTTC; CDR3aa: CAWENTGLGYGYTF
j_gene: TRBJ2-7; v_gene: TRBV2; abundance: .; len: 12; d_gene: .; CDR3nt: TGTGCCAGCAGGGAAGAAACCTACGAGCAGTACTTC; CDR3aa: CASREETYEQYF
j_gene: TRBJ1-2; v_gene: TRBV6-5; abundance: .; len: 14; d_gene: .; CDR3nt: TGTGCCAGCTGGGATAGGGTGCGTATAAATGGCTACACCTTC; CDR3aa: CASWDRVRINGYTF
j_gene: TRBJ2-1; v_gene: TRBV24-1; abundance: .; len: 18; d_gene: .; CDR3nt: TGTGCCACCAAAAATTCCGGGCCCTCTTGCTTTTTTTACAATGAGCAGTTCTTC; CDR3aa: CATKNSGPSCFFYNEQFF
j_gene: TRBJ2-6; v_gene: TRBV6-1; abundance: .; len: 16; d_gene: TRBD2; CDR3nt: TGTGCCAGCAGTGAAGGCGGGGGGTCTGGGGCCAACGTCCTGACTTTC; CDR3aa: CASSEGGGSGANVLTF
j_gene: TRBJ1-2; v_gene: TRBV19; abundance: .; len: 15; d_gene: .; CDR3nt: TGTGCCAGTATCCCTATGTGGGGAAATCCCTACGGCTACACCTTC; CDR3aa: CASIPMWGNPYGYTF
j_gene: TRBJ1-2; v_gene: TRBV3-1/TRBV3-2; abundance: .; len: 14; d_gene: .; CDR3nt: TGTGCCAGCAGCCCGGGGCCGGGAGGCTATGGCTACACCTTC; CDR3aa: CASSPGPGGYGYTF
j_gene: TRBJ2-7; v_gene: TRBV7-8; abundance: .; len: 15; d_gene: .; CDR3nt: TGTGCCAGCAGCTTCTCGCCGACAGCACACTACGAGCAGTACTTC; CDR3aa: CASSFSPTAHYEQYF
j_gene: TRBJ1-1; v_gene: TRBV30; abundance: .; len: 11; d_gene: .; CDR3nt: TGTGCCTGGAGTGCTGGAGGTCGGGCTTTCTTT; CDR3aa: CAWSAGGRAFF
j_gene: TRBJ2-1; v_gene: TRBV6-5; abundance: .; len: 13; d_gene: .; CDR3nt: TGTGCCAGCAGTTACTTACTAGAGAATGAGCAGTTCTTC; CDR3aa: CASSYLLENEQFF
j_gene: TRBJ1-3; v_gene: TRBV18; abundance: .; len: 16; d_gene: .; CDR3nt: TGTGCCAGCTCACCCTATACAACCGGGGCCGGAAACACCATATATTTT; CDR3aa: CASSPYTTGAGNTIYF
j_gene: TRBJ1-4; v_gene: TRBV6-5; abundance: .; len: 15; d_gene: TRBD1; CDR3nt: TGTGCCAGCAGTCACAGGGGGCCGGCTAATGAAAAACTGTTTTTT; CDR3aa: CASSHRGPANEKLFF
j_gene: TRBJ2-6; v_gene: TRBV6-1; abundance: once; len: 18; d_gene: .; CDR3nt: TGTGCCAGCAGTGAATTTCAGGGTGGGAGGTCTGGGGCCAACGTCCTGACTTTC; CDR3aa: CASSEFQGGRSGANVLTF
j_gene: TRBJ2-7; v_gene: TRBV2; abundance: .; len: 14; d_gene: .; CDR3nt: TGTGCCAGCAGTGATTGGGGGGCAATTTACGAGCAGTACTTC; CDR3aa: CASSDWGAIYEQYF
j_gene: TRBJ1-2; v_gene: TRBV6-5; abundance: .; len: 15; d_gene: TRBD1; CDR3nt: TGTGCCAGCAGTCCTAGGGACAGGTCCGCGTGGGGCTACACCTTC; CDR3aa: CASSPRDRSAWGYTF
j_gene: TRBJ1-2; v_gene: TRBV12-5; abundance: .; len: 16; d_gene: .; CDR3nt: TGTGCTAGTGGGAACCCCAATCTTTTTGGGCTGGATGGCTACACCTTC; CDR3aa: CASGNPNLFGLDGYTF
j_gene: TRBJ1-2; v_gene: TRBV7-9; abundance: .; len: 12; d_gene: .; CDR3nt: TGTGCCAGCAGCGCCGGAAACTATGGCTACACCTTC; CDR3aa: CASSAGNYGYTF
j_gene: TRBJ2-1; v_gene: TRBV5-1; abundance: .; len: 14; d_gene: .; CDR3nt: TGCGCCAGCATGTCAGGCAACTCCTACAATGAGCAGTTCTTC; CDR3aa: CASMSGNSYNEQFF
j_gene: TRBJ2-2; v_gene: TRBV7-6; abundance: once; len: 14; d_gene: .; CDR3nt: TGTGCCAGCAGCTTTAGGAGTCCCACCGGGGAGCTGTTTTTT; CDR3aa: CASSFRSPTGELFF
j_gene: TRBJ2-1; v_gene: TRBV18; abundance: .; len: 15; d_gene: TRBD1; CDR3nt: TGTGCCAGCTCACCGGGACAGGTTTCCTACAATGAGCAGTTCTTC; CDR3aa: CASSPGQVSYNEQFF
j_gene: TRBJ2-7; v_gene: TRBV4-1; abundance: .; len: 17; d_gene: .; CDR3nt: TGCGCCAGCAGCCAATCGGTATCGGTCGACAACTCCTACGAGCAGTACTTC; CDR3aa: CASSQSVSVDNSYEQYF
j_gene: TRBJ1-1; v_gene: TRBV19; abundance: .; len: 14; d_gene: .; CDR3nt: TGTGCCAGTAGTATTTACGGGGTGAACACTGAAGCTTTCTTT; CDR3aa: CASSIYGVNTEAFF
j_gene: TRBJ2-1; v_gene: TRBV7-6; abundance: .; len: 15; d_gene: TRBD1; CDR3nt: TGTGCCAGCAGCCAGGGACAGGCGCTCTACAATGAGCAGTTCTTC; CDR3aa: CASSQGQALYNEQFF
j_gene: TRBJ1-2; v_gene: TRBV29-1; abundance: few; len: 11; d_gene: .; CDR3nt: TGCAGCGCCAGGGAGAACTATGGCTACACCTTC; CDR3aa: CSARENYGYTF
j_gene: TRBJ1-3; v_gene: TRBV13; abundance: .; len: 16; d_gene: TRBD1; CDR3nt: TGTGCCAGCAGCTTAGAAAGGGACAGCTCTGGAAACACCATATATTTT; CDR3aa: CASSLERDSSGNTIYF
j_gene: TRBJ2-2; v_gene: TRBV21-1; abundance: .; len: 8; d_gene: .; CDR3nt: TGTGCCCTGGCGGAGCTGTTTTTT; CDR3aa: CALAELFF
j_gene: TRBJ1-6; v_gene: TRBV4-1; abundance: few; len: 20; d_gene: .; CDR3nt: TGCGCCAGCAGCCAAGTGGTGGCCGGGGGCTGGGGCTCCTATAATTCACCCCTCCACTTT; CDR3aa: CASSQVVAGGWGSYNSPLHF
j_gene: TRBJ2-3; v_gene: TRBV10-3; abundance: .; len: 16; d_gene: TRBD2; CDR3nt: TGTGCCATCAGTGGGCCCGATGCGGGAGGTCCCGATACGCAGTATTTT; CDR3aa: CAISGPDAGGPDTQYF
j_gene: TRBJ2-2; v_gene: TRBV5-1; abundance: .; len: 15; d_gene: TRBD1; CDR3nt: TGCGCCAGCACATTCGGGACAGGGAGTACCGGGGAGCTGTTTTTT; CDR3aa: CASTFGTGSTGELFF
j_gene: TRBJ2-1; v_gene: TRBV11-3; abundance: once; len: 16; d_gene: .; CDR3nt: TGTGCCAGCAGCCCAGTAGGGGGGGTCCCCTACAATGAGCAGTTCTTC; CDR3aa: CASSPVGGVPYNEQFF
j_gene: TRBJ1-6; v_gene: TRBV7-3; abundance: .; len: 15; d_gene: TRBD1; CDR3nt: TGTGCCAGCAGCTCCTCAAGACAGGGTAATTCACCCCTCCACTTT; CDR3aa: CASSSSRQGNSPLHF
j_gene: TRBJ1-1; v_gene: TRBV21-1; abundance: .; len: 15; d_gene: .; CDR3nt: TGTGCCAGCAGCAAAAAAGGAGGAGAGAGGGGTCGAGCTTTCTTT; CDR3aa: CASSKKGGERGRAFF
j_gene: TRBJ1-1; v_gene: TRBV5-1; abundance: .; len: 13; d_gene: .; CDR3nt: TGCGCCAGCAGCCTAACAGGGTCGGCTGAAGCTTTCTTT; CDR3aa: CASSLTGSAEAFF
j_gene: TRBJ2-7; v_gene: TRBV2; abundance: once; len: 15; d_gene: TRBD1; CDR3nt: TGTGCCAGCAGTCGACAGGGGGCGGTCTCCCACGAGCAGTACTTC; CDR3aa: CASSRQGAVSHEQYF
j_gene: TRBJ1-6; v_gene: TRBV4-1; abundance: .; len: 14; d_gene: .; CDR3nt: TGCGCCAGCAGCCAAGCTTGGGATAATTCACCCCTCCACTTT; CDR3aa: CASSQAWDNSPLHF
j_gene: TRBJ2-7; v_gene: TRBV6-1; abundance: .; len: 13; d_gene: TRBD1; CDR3nt: TGTGCCAGCAGTTATCGGACAGGCTACGAGCAGTACTTC; CDR3aa: CASSYRTGYEQYF
j_gene: TRBJ2-2; v_gene: TRBV7-3; abundance: .; len: 14; d_gene: .; CDR3nt: TGTGCCAGCAGCTTATGGCAGAGCACCGGGGAGCTGTTTTTT; CDR3aa: CASSLWQSTGELFF
j_gene: TRBJ2-5; v_gene: TRBV5-1; abundance: .; len: 13; d_gene: .; CDR3nt: TGCGCCAGCATGTCGGTAGACGGAGAGACCCAGTACTTC; CDR3aa: CASMSVDGETQYF
j_gene: TRBJ1-2; v_gene: TRBV18; abundance: .; len: 13; d_gene: .; CDR3nt: TGTGCCAGCTCGCAAGGGGTTAACTATGGCTACACCTTC; CDR3aa: CASSQGVNYGYTF
j_gene: TRBJ2-1; v_gene: TRBV19; abundance: .; len: 18; d_gene: .; CDR3nt: TGTGCCAGTAGTATTTCCCGCGGTGGGCTAGGCCTGGATAATGAGCAGTTCTTC; CDR3aa: CASSISRGGLGLDNEQFF
j_gene: TRBJ1-1; v_gene: TRBV7-9; abundance: .; len: 16; d_gene: .; CDR3nt: TGTGCCAGCAGCGAGCTTGGGCCACAGGACTCGGCTGAAGCTTTCTTT; CDR3aa: CASSELGPQDSAEAFF
j_gene: TRBJ2-7; v_gene: TRBV5-6; abundance: .; len: 15; d_gene: TRBD2; CDR3nt: TGTGCCAGCAGCTTGAACGGGAGGGCCTTTGACGAGCAGTACTTC; CDR3aa: CASSLNGRAFDEQYF
j_gene: TRBJ2-3; v_gene: TRBV28; abundance: few; len: 14; d_gene: .; CDR3nt: TGTGCCTGCACGGGTAAATCTAGCACAGATACGCAGTATTTT; CDR3aa: CACTGKSSTDTQYF
j_gene: TRBJ2-5; v_gene: TRBV19; abundance: .; len: 14; d_gene: TRBD2; CDR3nt: TGTGCCAGTAGTACTAGCGGGAGAGGTGAGACCCAGTACTTC; CDR3aa: CASSTSGRGETQYF
j_gene: TRBJ2-5; v_gene: TRBV5-4; abundance: .; len: 16; d_gene: TRBD2; CDR3nt: TGTGCCAGCAGCAGGGGGACTAGCGGGAGTTCGGAGACCCAGTACTTC; CDR3aa: CASSRGTSGSSETQYF
j_gene: TRBJ1-1; v_gene: TRBV10-3; abundance: .; len: 14; d_gene: .; CDR3nt: TGTGCCATCAGTGATTGGGAAATGCGTACTGAAGCTTTCTTT; CDR3aa: CAISDWEMRTEAFF
j_gene: TRBJ2-7; v_gene: TRBV18; abundance: .; len: 12; d_gene: .; CDR3nt: TGTGCCAGCTCACCACCTACCTACGAGCAGTACTTC; CDR3aa: CASSPPTYEQYF
j_gene: TRBJ2-3; v_gene: TRBV7-9; abundance: .; len: 15; d_gene: .; CDR3nt: TGTGCCAGCAGCCTACAGACAGGCAGGACAGATACGCAGTATTTT; CDR3aa: CASSLQTGRTDTQYF